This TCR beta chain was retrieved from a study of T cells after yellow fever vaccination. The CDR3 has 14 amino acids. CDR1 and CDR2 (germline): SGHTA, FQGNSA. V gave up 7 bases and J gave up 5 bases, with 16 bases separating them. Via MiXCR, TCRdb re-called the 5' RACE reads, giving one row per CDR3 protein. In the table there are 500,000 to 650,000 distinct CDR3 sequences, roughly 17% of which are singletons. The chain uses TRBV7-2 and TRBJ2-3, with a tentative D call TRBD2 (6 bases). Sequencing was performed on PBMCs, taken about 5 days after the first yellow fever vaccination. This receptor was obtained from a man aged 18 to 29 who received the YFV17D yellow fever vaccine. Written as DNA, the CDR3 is TGTGCCAGCACAGCCGGGACTCTCGGAGATACGCAGTATTTT. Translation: CASTAGTLGDTQYF.